The 7 T cell receptor beta chains listed next were all sequenced from one sample in a study of PD-1 blockade in classical Hodgkin lymphoma. TCRdb keeps only in-frame clones here, not all; method: immunoSEQ multiplex PCR. The repertoire holds tens of thousands of clones, with less than 85% as singletons. Relapse after autologous stem cell transplantation occurred in every patient, and brentuximab vedotin exposure varied. Material: peripheral blood mononuclear cells (PBMCs), obtained before the second cycle of nivolumab. The receptors here all came from a human donor with classical Hodgkin lymphoma.

The chain is built from TRBV27 and TRBJ2-3; D not resolved. V shed 2 bases and J shed 0 bases, with 12 bases lying between them. This CDR3 region has 16 residues. Germline-derived CDR1 and CDR2 are MNHEY and SMNVEV (reference sequence). CDR3 nucleotide sequence: TGTGCCAGCAGTTTAGTAGCCCGGGCTAGCACAGATACGCAGTATTTT. Amino acid sequence: CASSLVARASTDTQYF.

This clone came up once. The chain links TRBV6-1 to TRBJ2-7; D unclear. V was clipped by 6 bases and J by 4 bases, with 16 bases between them. The CDR3 is 14 amino acids. CDR1 is MNHNS, CDR2 SASEGT, per germline. CDR3 in DNA: TGTGCCAGCAGCCCCTCCCGAGGCAGTTACGAGCAGTACTTC. Its translation: CASSPSRGSYEQYF.

This clone was detected only once. The rearrangement links TRBV2 to TRBJ2-3, with D unresolved. This CDR3 contains 12 residues. V lost 5 bases and J 6 bases, leaving 9 bases between the germline ends. CDR1 is SNHLY, CDR2 FYNNEI, per germline. CDR3 nucleotides: TGTGCCAGCAGTAGATCTAGGGATACGCAGTATTTT. Protein product: CASSRSRDTQYF.

V is TRBV10-3 and J is TRBJ2-7, with no clear D. Germline V gene data show CDR1 as ENHRY and CDR2 as SYGVKD. The ends were cut back, 0 bases at V and 0 bases at J, with 9 bases in the middle. CDR3 length equals 15 residues. CDR3 coding DNA: TGTGCCATCAGTGAGTCGGAAGGCAACTCCTACGAGCAGTACTTC. Protein product: CAISESEGNSYEQYF.

This rearrangement joins TRBV7-2 to TRBJ2-1; 13 bases match TRBD2. From germline, CDR1 is SGHTA and CDR2 FQGNSA. V was pared by 4 bases and J by 7 bases, with 10 bases of the junction left unmatched. CDR3 length: 17 amino acids. The CDR3 DNA follows: TGTGCCAGCAGCTCCGGACTAGCGGGGGCCCCCCCTAATGAGCAGTTCTTC. Translated: CASSSGLAGAPPNEQFF.

This clone showed up just a few times. The rearrangement joins TRBV4-1 to TRBJ2-1, with TRBD2 matching 10 bases. The CDR3 is 15 residues long. The germline gives CDR1 MGHRA, CDR2 YSYEKL. The trim removed 4 bases at V and 8 bases at J, leaving 8 bases unmatched. Here the CDR3 reads CASSRGLAEPHEQFF. The CDR3 nucleotides are TGCGCCAGCAGCCGTGGACTAGCGGAGCCACATGAGCAGTTCTTC.

This rearrangement joins TRBV10-2 to TRBJ1-2; D remains ambiguous. V lost 2 bases, J lost 4 bases, and 8 bases lay in between. CDR1 is WSHSY and CDR2 is SAAADI in the germline V gene. The CDR3 has 13 amino acids. This CDR3 reads CASSETGGYGYTF. CDR3 coding DNA: TGCGCCAGCAGTGAGACGGGCGGCTATGGCTACACCTTC.